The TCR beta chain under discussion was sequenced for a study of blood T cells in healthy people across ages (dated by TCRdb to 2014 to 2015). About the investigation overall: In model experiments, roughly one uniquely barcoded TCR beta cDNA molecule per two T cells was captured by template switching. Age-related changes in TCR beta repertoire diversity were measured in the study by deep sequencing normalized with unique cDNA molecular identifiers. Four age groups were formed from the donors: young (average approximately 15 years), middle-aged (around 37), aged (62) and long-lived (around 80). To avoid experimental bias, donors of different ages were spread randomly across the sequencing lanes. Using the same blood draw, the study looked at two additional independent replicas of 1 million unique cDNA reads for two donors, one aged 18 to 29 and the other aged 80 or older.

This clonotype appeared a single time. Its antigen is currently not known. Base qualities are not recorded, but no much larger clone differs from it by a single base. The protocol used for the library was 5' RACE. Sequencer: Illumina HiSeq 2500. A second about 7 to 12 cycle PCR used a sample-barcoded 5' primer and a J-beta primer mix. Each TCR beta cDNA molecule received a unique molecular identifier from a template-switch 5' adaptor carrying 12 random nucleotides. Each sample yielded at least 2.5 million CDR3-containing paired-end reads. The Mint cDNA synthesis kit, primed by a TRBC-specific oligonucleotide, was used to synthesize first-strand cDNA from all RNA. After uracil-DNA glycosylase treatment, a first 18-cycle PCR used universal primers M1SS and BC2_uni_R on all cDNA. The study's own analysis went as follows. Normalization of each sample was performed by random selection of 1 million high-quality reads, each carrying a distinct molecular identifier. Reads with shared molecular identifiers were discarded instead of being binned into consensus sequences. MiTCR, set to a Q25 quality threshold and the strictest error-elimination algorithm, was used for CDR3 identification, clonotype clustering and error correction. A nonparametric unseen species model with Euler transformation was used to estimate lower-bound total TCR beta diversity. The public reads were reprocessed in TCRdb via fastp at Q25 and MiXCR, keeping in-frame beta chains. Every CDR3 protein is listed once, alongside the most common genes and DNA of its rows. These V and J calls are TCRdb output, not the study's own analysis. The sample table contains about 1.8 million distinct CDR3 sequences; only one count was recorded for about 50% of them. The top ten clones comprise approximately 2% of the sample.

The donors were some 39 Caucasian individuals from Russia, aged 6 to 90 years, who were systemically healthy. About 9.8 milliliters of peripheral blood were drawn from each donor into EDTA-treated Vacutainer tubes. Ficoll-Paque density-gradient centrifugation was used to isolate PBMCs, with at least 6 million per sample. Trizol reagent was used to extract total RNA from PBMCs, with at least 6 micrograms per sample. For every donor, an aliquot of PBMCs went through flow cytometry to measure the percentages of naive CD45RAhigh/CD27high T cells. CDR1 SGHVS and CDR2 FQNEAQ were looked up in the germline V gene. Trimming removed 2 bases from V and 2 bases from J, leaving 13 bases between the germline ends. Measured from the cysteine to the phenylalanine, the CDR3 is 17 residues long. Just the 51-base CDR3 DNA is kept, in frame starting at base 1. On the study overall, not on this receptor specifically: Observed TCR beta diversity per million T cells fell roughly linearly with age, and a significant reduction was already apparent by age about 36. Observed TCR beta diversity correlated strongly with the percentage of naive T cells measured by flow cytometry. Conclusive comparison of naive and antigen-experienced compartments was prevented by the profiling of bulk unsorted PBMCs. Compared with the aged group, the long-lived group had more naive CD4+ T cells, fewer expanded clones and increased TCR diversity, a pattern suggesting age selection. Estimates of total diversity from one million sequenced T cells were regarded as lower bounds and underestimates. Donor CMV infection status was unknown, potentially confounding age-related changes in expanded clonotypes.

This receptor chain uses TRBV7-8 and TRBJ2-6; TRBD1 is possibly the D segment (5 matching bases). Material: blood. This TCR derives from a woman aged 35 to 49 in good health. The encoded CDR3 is CASSLRGGMAGANVLTF. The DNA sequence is TGTGCCAGCAGCTTAAGGGGCGGTATGGCTGGGGCCAACGTCCTGACTTTC. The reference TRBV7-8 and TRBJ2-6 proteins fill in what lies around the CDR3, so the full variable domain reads GAGVSQSPRYKVAKRGQDVALRCDPISGHVSLFWYQQALGQGPEFLTYFQNEAQLDKSGLPSDRFFAERPEGSVSTLKIQRTQQEDSAVYLCASSLRGGMAGANVLTFGAGSRLTVL.